Sequencing of this TCR beta chain was carried out in a study of response to subunit inactivated influenza vaccine. TCRdb re-called the RT-PCR reads with MiXCR, one entry per CDR3 protein. The repertoire holds about 480,000 distinct CDR3 sequences, with approximately 13% as singletons. V was clipped by 5 bases and J by 5 bases; unmatched bases: 17. Germline lookup yields CDR1 MNHEY and CDR2 SVGEGT. This CDR3 has 19 residues. The source was PBMCs from blood, collected 40 to 50 days after vaccination. The receptor was derived from a man aged 45 to 65 who received an inactivated influenza vaccine. This chain joins TRBV6-2 or TRBV6-3 and TRBJ2-3; 12 bases match TRBD2. CDR3 loop: CASSRSPLLAGGRRDTQYF. DNA for the CDR3: TGTGCCAGCAGTCGTTCCCCGTTGCTAGCGGGGGGGCGGAGAGATACGCAGTATTTT.